These T cell receptor beta chains were read from a single sample in a study of blood T cell repertoires in COVID-19. Assay: immunoSEQ multiplex PCR; the TCRdb copy retains only in-frame clones and omits some. The sample includes about 160,000 clones, about 91% of them seen just once. The sample comprised peripheral blood. These receptors all come from a woman aged 55-70 years who had recovered from COVID-19. Each CDR3 is given with its conserved first and last residue. The order of the fields is CDR3 DNA, CDR3 protein, J gene, clone size, V gene, D gene. D genes are given only for firm matches. Clone size appears in some rows only: once, few, many, or a class for an expanded clone.

cdr3_nt: TGTGCCAGCACCCCGGGGGGGGCACAAGGCTACACCTTC
cdr3_aa: CASTPGGAQGYTF
j_call: TRBJ1-2
clone_size: -
v_call: TRBV12-3/TRBV12-4
d_call: -

cdr3_nt: TGTGCCAGTAGTATAGTGGAGGGTGCTGAAGCTTTCTTT
cdr3_aa: CASSIVEGAEAFF
j_call: TRBJ1-1
clone_size: -
v_call: TRBV19
d_call: -

cdr3_nt: TGTGCCAGCGGAGGGTGGGCGGAAGAGACCCAGTACTTC
cdr3_aa: CASGGWAEETQYF
j_call: TRBJ2-5
clone_size: once
v_call: TRBV12-3/TRBV12-4
d_call: -

cdr3_nt: TGTGCCAGCAGTGAAGGGACAGGGCAGTGGGAAGAGCAGTACTTC
cdr3_aa: CASSEGTGQWEEQYF
j_call: TRBJ2-7
clone_size: -
v_call: TRBV6-1
d_call: TRBD1

cdr3_nt: TGTGCCAGCAGTGAATGGGAGGCCCTCCACTTT
cdr3_aa: CASSEWEALHF
j_call: TRBJ1-6
clone_size: -
v_call: TRBV6-1
d_call: -

cdr3_nt: TGTGCCAGCAGTTTGAATGATGCGGGGACCCAGTACTTC
cdr3_aa: CASSLNDAGTQYF
j_call: TRBJ2-5
clone_size: -
v_call: TRBV12-3/TRBV12-4
d_call: -

cdr3_nt: TGTGCCAGCAGCCAAGTTACAGGCCGGAACACTGAAGCTTTCTTT
cdr3_aa: CASSQVTGRNTEAFF
j_call: TRBJ1-1
clone_size: -
v_call: TRBV3-1/TRBV3-2
d_call: -

cdr3_nt: TGTGCCAGCAGTGACTCGCGCGGGGCAGATGAGGATAGCAATCAGCCCCAGCATTTT
cdr3_aa: CASSDSRGADEDSNQPQHF
j_call: TRBJ1-5
clone_size: -
v_call: TRBV6-4
d_call: -

cdr3_nt: TGTGCCAGCAGATCCGGGACAAATATATTAGCGGGGGCGACAGATACGCAGTATTTT
cdr3_aa: CASRSGTNILAGATDTQYF
j_call: TRBJ2-3
clone_size: -
v_call: TRBV28
d_call: TRBD2

cdr3_nt: TGTGCCAGCAGTTTGTACAGGGAGCCCTACGAGCAGTACTTC
cdr3_aa: CASSLYREPYEQYF
j_call: TRBJ2-7
clone_size: -
v_call: TRBV27
d_call: -

cdr3_nt: TGTGCCAGCTCACCAGCGGTTCAGACCCAGTACTTC
cdr3_aa: CASSPAVQTQYF
j_call: TRBJ2-5
clone_size: -
v_call: TRBV18
d_call: -

cdr3_nt: TGTGCCAGCTTCCCGGCACCGGGACAGGGAAGCGAGCAGTACTTC
cdr3_aa: CASFPAPGQGSEQYF
j_call: TRBJ2-7
clone_size: -
v_call: TRBV27
d_call: TRBD1

cdr3_nt: TGTGCCAGCAGCTTCTTAGCTAGGGGGGGGCCTAATGAGCAGTTCTTC
cdr3_aa: CASSFLARGGPNEQFF
j_call: TRBJ2-1
clone_size: -
v_call: TRBV9
d_call: -

cdr3_nt: TGTGCCAGCAGTGATGGGACTAGCGGGGGGGGCTTTTCTAGTACAGATACGCAGTATTTT
cdr3_aa: CASSDGTSGGGFSSTDTQYF
j_call: TRBJ2-3
clone_size: -
v_call: TRBV6-1
d_call: TRBD2

cdr3_nt: TGTGCCAGCTCCCAGACTGGAAACACCATATATTTT
cdr3_aa: CASSQTGNTIYF
j_call: TRBJ1-3
clone_size: -
v_call: TRBV2
d_call: -

cdr3_nt: TGTGCCAGCAGATCTTATGGCTACACCTTC
cdr3_aa: CASRSYGYTF
j_call: TRBJ1-2
clone_size: -
v_call: TRBV9
d_call: -

cdr3_nt: TGTGCCAGCAGCCATGATGGCACCCCTGAAGCTTTCTTT
cdr3_aa: CASSHDGTPEAFF
j_call: TRBJ1-1
clone_size: -
v_call: TRBV11-3
d_call: -

cdr3_nt: TGTGCCAGCAGCTCCCCACTCGGCGAGCAGTACTTC
cdr3_aa: CASSSPLGEQYF
j_call: TRBJ2-7
clone_size: -
v_call: TRBV9
d_call: -